This T cell receptor beta chain was sequenced for a study of vaccination and CD4 T cells after COVID-19. Study context: The peptides that stimulated the cells were overlapping spike peptides from SARS-CoV-2, HCoV-NL63, HCoV-OC43 and HCoV-229E. Study-wide findings and caveats: Median reactive clonotypes, those recognizing SARS-CoV-2, rose from around 21 to 38, not significantly.

CDR1 MNHEY and CDR2 SVGEGT come from the germline V gene. CDR3 length equals 13 residues. The germline V and J ends were trimmed by 6 bases and 0 bases, with 6 bases remaining between them. The treatment: approximately 9-day PBMC culture with coronavirus spike peptide pools or control peptides (ViraFEST assay). Cultured CD4+ T cell DNA underwent sequencing with the Oncomine TCR Beta short-read assay. MiXCR, run by TCRdb on the PCR reads, gives a single entry per CDR3 protein. The sample has about 12,000 distinct CDR3 sequences, around half seen once; the top ten hold about 16%. In regard to this clonotype: Antigen specificity is unknown.

The TCR sequence derives from a human donor who had recovered from COVID-19. Sequenced input: CD4+ T cells from blood, cultured in vitro. The chain has TRBV6-2 or TRBV6-3 and TRBJ2-1, with no clear D. CDR3 DNA: TGTGCCAGCAGCTCCCCCTCCTACAATGAGCAGTTCTTC. Amino acids: CASSSPSYNEQFF.